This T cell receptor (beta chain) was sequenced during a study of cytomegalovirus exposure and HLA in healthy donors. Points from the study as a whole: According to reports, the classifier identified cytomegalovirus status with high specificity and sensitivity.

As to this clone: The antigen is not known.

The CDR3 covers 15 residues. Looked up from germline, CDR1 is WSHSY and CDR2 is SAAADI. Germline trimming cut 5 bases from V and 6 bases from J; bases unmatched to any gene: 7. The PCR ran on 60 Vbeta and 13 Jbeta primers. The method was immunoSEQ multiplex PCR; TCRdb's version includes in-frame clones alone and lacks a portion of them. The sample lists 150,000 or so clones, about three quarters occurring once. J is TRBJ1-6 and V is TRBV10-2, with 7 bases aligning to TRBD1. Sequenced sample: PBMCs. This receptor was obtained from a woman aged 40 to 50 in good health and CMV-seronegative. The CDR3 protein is CASSLSGTVNSPLHF. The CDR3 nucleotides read TGCGCCAGCAGTTTATCAGGGACAGTTAATTCACCCCTCCACTTT.